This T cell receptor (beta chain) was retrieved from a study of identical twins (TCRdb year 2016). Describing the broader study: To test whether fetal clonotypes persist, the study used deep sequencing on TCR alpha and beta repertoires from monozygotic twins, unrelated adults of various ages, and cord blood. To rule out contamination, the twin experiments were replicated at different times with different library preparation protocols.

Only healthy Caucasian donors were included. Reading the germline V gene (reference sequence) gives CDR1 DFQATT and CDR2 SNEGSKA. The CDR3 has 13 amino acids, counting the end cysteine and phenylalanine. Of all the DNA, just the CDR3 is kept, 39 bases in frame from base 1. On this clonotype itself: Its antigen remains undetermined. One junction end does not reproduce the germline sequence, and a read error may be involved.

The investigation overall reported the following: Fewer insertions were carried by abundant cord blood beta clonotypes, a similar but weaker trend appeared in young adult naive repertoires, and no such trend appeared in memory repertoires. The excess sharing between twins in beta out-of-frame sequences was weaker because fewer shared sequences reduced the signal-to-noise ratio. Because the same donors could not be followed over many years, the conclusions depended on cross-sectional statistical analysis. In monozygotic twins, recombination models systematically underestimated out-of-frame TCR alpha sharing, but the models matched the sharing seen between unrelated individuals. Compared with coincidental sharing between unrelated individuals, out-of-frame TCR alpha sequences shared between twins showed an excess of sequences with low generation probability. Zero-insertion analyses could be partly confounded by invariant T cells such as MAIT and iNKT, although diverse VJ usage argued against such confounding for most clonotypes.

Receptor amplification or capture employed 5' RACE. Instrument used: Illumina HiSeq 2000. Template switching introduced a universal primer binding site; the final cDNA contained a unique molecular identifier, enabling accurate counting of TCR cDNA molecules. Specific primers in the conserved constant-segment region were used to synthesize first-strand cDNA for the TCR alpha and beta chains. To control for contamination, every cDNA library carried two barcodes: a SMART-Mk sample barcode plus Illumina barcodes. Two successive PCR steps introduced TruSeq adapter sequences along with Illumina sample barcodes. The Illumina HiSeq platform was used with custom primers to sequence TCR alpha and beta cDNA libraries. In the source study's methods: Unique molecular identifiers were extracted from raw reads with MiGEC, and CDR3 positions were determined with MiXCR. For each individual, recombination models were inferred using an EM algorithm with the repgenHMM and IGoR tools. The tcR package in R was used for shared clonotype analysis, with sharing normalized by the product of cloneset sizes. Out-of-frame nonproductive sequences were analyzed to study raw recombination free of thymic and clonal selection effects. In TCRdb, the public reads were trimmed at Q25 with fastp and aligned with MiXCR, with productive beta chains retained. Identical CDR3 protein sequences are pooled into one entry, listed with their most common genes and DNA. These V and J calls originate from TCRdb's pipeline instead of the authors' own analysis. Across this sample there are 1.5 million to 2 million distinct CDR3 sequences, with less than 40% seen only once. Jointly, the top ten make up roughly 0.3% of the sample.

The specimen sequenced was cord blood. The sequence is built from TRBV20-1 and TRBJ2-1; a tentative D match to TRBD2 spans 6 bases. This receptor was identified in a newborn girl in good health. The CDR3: CSAREGGYNERFF. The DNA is TGCAGTGCTAGGGAGGGCGGTTACAATGAGCGGTTCTTC.